This TCR beta chain was captured in a study of technical replicates of blood from a few donors. Assay: immunoSEQ multiplex PCR; the TCRdb copy retains only in-frame clones and omits some. This repertoire shows 60,000 to 90,000 clones, around 97% found once; its top ten account for around 0.2%. V gave up 4 bases and J gave up 1 base; unmatched junction bases: 8. Per the germline V gene, CDR1 is SGHRS and CDR2 is YFSETQ. The CDR3 runs 15 residues. The chain links TRBV5-1 to TRBJ2-7; 7 bases agree with TRBD1. This TCR was recovered from a human donor in good health. Material for sequencing was T cells isolated from PBMCs. The CDR3: CASSEQGRGSYEQYF. DNA for the CDR3: TGCGCCAGCAGCGAACAGGGCAGGGGGTCCTACGAGCAGTACTTC.